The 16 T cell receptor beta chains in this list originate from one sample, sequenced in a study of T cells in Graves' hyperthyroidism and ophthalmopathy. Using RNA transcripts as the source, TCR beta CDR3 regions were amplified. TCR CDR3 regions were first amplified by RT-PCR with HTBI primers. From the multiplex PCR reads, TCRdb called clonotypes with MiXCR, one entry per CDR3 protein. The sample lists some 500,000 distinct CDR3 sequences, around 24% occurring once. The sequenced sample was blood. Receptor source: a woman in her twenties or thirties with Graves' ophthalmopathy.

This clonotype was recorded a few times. The CDR3 spells CASSYSRTGSNQPQHF. The DNA for the CDR3 is TGTGCCAGCAGTTACTCCCGGACAGGGAGCAATCAGCCCCAGCATTTT. V and J are TRBV6-5 and TRBJ1-5; 8 positions agree with TRBD1. This CDR3 comprises 16 residues. J lost 1 base, V lost 0 bases, and 2 bases had no gene match. From germline, CDR1 is MNHEY and CDR2 SVGAGI.

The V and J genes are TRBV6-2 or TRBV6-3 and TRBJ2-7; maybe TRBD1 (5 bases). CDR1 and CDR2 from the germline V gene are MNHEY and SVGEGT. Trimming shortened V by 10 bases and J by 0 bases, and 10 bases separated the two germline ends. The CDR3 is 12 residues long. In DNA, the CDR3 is TGTGCCACCACAGACAGCTCCTACGAGCAGTACTTC. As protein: CATTDSSYEQYF.

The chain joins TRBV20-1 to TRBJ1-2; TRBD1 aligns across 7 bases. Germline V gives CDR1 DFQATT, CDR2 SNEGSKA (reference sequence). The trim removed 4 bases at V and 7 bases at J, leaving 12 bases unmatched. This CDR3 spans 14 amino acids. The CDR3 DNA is TGCAGTGCTACCCTTCAACAGGGGAGGAGTGGCTACACCTTC. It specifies CSATLQQGRSGYTF.

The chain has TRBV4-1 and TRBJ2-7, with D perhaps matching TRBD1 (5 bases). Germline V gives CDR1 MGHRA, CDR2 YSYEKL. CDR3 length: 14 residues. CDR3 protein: CASSLEVGLGEQYV. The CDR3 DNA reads TGTGCCAGCAGCTTAGAGGTGGGGCTGGGGGAGCAGTACGTC.

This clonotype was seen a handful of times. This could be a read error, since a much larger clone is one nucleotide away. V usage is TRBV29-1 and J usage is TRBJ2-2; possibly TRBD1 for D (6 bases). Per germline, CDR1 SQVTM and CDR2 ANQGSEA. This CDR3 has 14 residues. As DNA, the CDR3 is TGCAGCGTTGCAGGGGCGGTGAACACCGGGGAGCTGTGTTTT. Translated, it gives CSVAGAVNTGELCF.

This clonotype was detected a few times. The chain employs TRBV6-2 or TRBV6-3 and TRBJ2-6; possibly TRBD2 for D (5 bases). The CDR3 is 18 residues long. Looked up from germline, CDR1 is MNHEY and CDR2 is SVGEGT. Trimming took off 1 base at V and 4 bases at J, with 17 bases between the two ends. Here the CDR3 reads CASSYWPGIRSGANVLTF. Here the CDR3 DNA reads TGTGCCAGCAGTTACTGGCCGGGGATTAGGAGCGGGGCCAACGTCCTGACTTTC.

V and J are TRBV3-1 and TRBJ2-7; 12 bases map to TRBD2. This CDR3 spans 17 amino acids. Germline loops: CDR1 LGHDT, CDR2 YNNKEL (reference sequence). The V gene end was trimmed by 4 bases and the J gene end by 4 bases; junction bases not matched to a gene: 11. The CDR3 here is CASSPTSSGRASYEQYF. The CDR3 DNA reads TGTGCCAGCAGCCCTACCTCTAGCGGGAGGGCGTCGTACGAGCAGTACTTC.

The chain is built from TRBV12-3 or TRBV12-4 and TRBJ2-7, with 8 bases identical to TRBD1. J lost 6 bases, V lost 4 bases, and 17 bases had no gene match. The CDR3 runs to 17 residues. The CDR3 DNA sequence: TGTGCCAGCAGTTCCGCAACCCAGGGGGCGCGACGACTCGAGCAGTACTTC. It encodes CASSSATQGARRLEQYF.

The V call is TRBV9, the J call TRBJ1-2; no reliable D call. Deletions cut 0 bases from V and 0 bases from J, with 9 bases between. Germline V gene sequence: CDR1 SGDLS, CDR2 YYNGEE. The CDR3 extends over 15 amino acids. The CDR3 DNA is TGTGCCAGCAGCGTAGAGTCGGTAGCTAACTATGGCTACACCTTC. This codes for CASSVESVANYGYTF.

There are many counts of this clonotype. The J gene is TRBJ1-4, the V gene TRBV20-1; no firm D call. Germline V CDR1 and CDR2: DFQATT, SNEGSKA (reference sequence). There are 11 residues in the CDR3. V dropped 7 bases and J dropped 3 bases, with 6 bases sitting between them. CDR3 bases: TGCAGTGAATTGGCTAATGAAAAACTGTTTTTT. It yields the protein CSELANEKLFF.

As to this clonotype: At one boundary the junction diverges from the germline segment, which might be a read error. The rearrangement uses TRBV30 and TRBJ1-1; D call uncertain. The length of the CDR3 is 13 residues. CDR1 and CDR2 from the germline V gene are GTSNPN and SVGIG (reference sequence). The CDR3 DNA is TGTGCCCGGAGTCGGGGTCTGAACACTGAAGCTTTCTTT. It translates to CARSRGLNTEAFF.

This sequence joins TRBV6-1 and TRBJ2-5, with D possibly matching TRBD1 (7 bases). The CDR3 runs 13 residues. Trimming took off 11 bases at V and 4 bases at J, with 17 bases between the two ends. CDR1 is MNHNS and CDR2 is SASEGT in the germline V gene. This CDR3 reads CARPGGKGETQYF. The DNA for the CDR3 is TGTGCCCGCCCAGGGGGGAAAGGAGAGACCCAGTACTTC.

CDR3: CASSPVAGSNTGELFF. CDR3 sequence (DNA): TGTGCCAGCAGCCCTGTAGCGGGATCGAACACCGGGGAGCTGTTTTTT. The chain carries TRBV6-2 or TRBV6-3 and TRBJ2-2; 8 bases fit TRBD2. V gave up 6 bases and J gave up 0 bases; unmatched junction bases: 6. CDR3 length: 16 residues. The germline V gene has CDR1 MNHEY and CDR2 SVGEGT.

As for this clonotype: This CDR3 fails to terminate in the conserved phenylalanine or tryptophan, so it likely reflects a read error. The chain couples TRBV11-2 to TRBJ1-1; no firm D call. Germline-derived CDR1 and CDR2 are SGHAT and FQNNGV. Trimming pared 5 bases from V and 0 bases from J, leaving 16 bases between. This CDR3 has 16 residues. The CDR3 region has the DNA TGTGCCAGCAGCCGCGCAAAAGTTCTAATGAACACTGAAGCTTTCTAT. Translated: CASSRAKVLMNTEAFY.

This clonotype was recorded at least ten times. CDR3 DNA: TGCGCCAGCAGTCCCTACCGACAGGGTGGAGTTGATAGCAATCAGCCCCAGCATTTT. Translating it yields CASSPYRQGGVDSNQPQHF. This chain joins TRBV10-1 and TRBJ1-5; 7 bases agree with TRBD1. CDR1 is WNHNN and CDR2 is SYGVQD in the germline V gene (reference sequence). The CDR3 length is 19 residues. The V and J ends lost 5 bases and 0 bases, in that order; junction bases with no gene match: 16.

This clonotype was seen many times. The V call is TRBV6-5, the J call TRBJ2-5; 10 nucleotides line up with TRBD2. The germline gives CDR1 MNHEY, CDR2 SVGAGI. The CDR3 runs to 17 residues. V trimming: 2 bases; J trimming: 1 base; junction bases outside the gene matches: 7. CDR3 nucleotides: TGTGCCAGCAGTTACCGTCCAGCGGGGGGGAGCCAAGAGACCCAGTACTTC. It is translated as CASSYRPAGGSQETQYF.